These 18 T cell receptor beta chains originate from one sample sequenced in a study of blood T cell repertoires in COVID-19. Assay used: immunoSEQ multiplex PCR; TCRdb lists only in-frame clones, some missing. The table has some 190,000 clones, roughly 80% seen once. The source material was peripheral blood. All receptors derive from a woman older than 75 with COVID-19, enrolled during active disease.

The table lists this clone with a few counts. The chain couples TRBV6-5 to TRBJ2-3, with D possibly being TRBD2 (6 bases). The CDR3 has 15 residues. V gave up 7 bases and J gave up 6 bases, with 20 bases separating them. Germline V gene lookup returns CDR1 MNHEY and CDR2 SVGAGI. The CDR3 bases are TGTGCCAGCACCGATGGAGGGACGGTGCGCGATACGCAGTATTTT. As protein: CASTDGGTVRDTQYF.

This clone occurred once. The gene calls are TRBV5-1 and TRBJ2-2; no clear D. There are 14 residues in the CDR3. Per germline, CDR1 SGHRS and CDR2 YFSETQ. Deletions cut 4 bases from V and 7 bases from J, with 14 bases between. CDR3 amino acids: CASSPLEANGELFF. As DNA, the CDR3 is TGCGCCAGCAGCCCACTTGAGGCAAACGGGGAGCTGTTTTTT.

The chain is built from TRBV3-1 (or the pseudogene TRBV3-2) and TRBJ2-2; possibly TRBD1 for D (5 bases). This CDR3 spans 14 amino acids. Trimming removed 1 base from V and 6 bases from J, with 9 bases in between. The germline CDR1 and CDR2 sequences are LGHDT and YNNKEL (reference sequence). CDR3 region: CASSQVGHSGELFF. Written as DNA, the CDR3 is TGTGCCAGCAGCCAAGTCGGACACTCCGGGGAGCTGTTTTTT.

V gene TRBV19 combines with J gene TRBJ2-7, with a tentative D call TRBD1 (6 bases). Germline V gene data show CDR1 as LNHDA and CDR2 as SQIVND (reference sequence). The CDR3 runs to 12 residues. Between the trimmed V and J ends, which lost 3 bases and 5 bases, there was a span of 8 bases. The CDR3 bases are TGTGCCAGTAGTATGTGGGGGCACGAGCAGTACTTC. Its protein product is CASSMWGHEQYF.

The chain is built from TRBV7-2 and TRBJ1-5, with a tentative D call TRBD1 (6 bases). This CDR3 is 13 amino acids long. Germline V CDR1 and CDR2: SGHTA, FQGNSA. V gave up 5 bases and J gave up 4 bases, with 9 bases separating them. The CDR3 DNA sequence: TGTGCCAGCAGCATACAGGGTAATCAGCCCCAGCATTTT. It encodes CASSIQGNQPQHF.

The CDR3 here is CASSGNQGSGNTIYF. DNA for the CDR3: TGTGCCAGCTCAGGGAATCAGGGCTCTGGAAACACCATATATTTT. The chain recombines TRBV18 with TRBJ1-3; perhaps TRBD1 as D (5 bases). The CDR3 runs to 15 residues. CDR1 and CDR2 from the germline V gene are KGHSH and LQKENI. V lost 5 bases and J 0 bases, leaving 11 bases between the germline ends.

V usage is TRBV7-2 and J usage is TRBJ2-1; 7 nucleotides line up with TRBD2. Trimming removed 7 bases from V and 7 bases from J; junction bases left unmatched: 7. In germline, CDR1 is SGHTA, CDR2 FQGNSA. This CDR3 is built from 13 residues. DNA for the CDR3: TGTGCCAGCAAGGGGAGGGAGGTGAATGAGCAGTTCTTC. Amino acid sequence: CASKGREVNEQFF.

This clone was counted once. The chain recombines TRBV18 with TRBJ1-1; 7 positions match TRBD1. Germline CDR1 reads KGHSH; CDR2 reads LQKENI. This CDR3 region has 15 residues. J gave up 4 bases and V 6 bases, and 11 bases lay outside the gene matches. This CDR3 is CASSRTGLGATEAFF. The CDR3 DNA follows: TGTGCCAGCTCGCGGACAGGTTTAGGAGCCACTGAAGCTTTCTTT.

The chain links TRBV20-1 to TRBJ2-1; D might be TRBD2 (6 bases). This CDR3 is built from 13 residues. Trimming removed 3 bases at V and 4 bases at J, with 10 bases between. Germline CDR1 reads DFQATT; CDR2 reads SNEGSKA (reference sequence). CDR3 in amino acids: CSASRAGYNEQFF. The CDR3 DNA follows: TGCAGTGCTAGTCGAGCGGGTTACAATGAGCAGTTCTTC.

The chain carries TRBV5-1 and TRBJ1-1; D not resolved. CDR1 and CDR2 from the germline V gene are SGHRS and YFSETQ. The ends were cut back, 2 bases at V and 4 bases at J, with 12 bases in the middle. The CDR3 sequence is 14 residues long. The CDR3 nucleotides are TGCGCCAGCAGCTTCGCGGGTGTGGGCACTGAAGCTTTCTTT. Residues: CASSFAGVGTEAFF.

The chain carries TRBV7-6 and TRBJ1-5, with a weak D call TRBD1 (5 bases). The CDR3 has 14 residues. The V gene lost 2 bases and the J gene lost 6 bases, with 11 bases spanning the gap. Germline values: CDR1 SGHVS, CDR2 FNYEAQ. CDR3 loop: CASSLSREGQPQHF. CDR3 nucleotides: TGTGCCAGCAGCTTATCCAGGGAGGGTCAGCCCCAGCATTTT.

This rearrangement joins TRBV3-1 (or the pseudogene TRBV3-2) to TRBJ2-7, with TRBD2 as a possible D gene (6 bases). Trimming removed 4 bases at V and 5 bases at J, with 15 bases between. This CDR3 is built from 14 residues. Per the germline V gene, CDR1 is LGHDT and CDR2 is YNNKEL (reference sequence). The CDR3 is CASSPSGSPHEQYF. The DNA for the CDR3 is TGTGCCAGCAGCCCCTCCGGGAGTCCCCACGAGCAGTACTTC.

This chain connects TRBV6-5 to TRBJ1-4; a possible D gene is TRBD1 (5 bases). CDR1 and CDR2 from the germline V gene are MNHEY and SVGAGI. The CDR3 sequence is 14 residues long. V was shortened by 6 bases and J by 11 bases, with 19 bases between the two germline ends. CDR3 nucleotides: TGTGCCAGCAGGGCCCGGGACTTTAATGGGAAACTGTTTTTT. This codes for CASRARDFNGKLFF.

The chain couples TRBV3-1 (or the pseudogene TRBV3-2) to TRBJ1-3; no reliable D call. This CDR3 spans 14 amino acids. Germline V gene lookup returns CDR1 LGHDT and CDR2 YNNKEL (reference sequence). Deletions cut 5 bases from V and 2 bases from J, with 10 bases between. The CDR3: CASSLREAGNTIYF. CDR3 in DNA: TGTGCCAGCAGCTTACGGGAGGCTGGAAACACCATATATTTT.

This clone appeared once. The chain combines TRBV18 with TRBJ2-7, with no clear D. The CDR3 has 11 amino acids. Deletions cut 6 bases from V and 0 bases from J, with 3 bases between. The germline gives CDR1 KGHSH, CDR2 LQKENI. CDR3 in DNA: TGTGCCAGCTCCCGCTCCTACGAGCAGTACTTC. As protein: CASSRSYEQYF.

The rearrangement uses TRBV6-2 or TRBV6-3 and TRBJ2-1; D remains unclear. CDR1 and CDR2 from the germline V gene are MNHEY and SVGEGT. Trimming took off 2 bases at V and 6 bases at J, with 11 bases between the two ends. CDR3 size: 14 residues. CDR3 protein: CASSYRSQANEQFF. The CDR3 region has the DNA TGTGCCAGCAGTTACCGCTCGCAGGCCAATGAGCAGTTCTTC.

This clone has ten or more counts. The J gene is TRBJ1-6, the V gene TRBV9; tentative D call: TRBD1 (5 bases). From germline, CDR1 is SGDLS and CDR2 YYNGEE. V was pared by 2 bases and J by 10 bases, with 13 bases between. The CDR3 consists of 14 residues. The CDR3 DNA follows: TGTGCCAGCAGCGTTGGGGGGTTGCGCTCACCCCTCCACTTT. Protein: CASSVGGLRSPLHF. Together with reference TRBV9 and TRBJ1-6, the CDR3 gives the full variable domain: DSGVTQTPKHLITATGQRVTLRCSPRSGDLSVYWYQQSLDQGLQFLIQYYNGEERAKGNILERFSAQQFPDLHSELNLSSLELGDSALYFCASSVGGLRSPLHFGNGTRLTVT.

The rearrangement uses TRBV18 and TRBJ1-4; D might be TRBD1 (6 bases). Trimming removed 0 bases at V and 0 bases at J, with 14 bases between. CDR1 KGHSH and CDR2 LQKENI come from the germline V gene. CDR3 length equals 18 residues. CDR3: CASSPPYGRGATNEKLFF. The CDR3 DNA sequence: TGTGCCAGCTCACCACCGTACGGCAGGGGTGCAACTAATGAAAAACTGTTTTTT.